These 32 T cell receptor beta chains share one sample of origin, sequenced in a study of T cell responses to AZD1222 COVID-19 vaccine. Clones were read by immunoSEQ multiplex PCR, and TCRdb kept only the in-frame ones, dropping some. The table lists around 100,000 clones, 85% to 90% of them singletons. The sample consisted of peripheral blood, taken on day 0 of AZD1222 vaccination. Receptors were obtained from an adult in good health.

This clone was seen once. At one of its ends the junction is not consistent with the germline gene, which may arise from a read error. The chain combines TRBV7-7 with TRBJ2-7; D may be TRBD1 or TRBD2 (5 bases each). This CDR3 comprises 16 residues. The germline CDR1 and CDR2 sequences are SSHAT and FNYEAQ (reference sequence). CDR3: CASSSPVQGRSYEQYF. The CDR3 DNA is TGTGCTAGCAGCTCCCCAGTGCAGGGACGATCCTACGAGCAGTACTTC.

This chain uses TRBV7-2 with TRBJ2-1, with unresolved D. V lost 11 bases, J lost 0 bases, and 11 bases lay in between. Germline lookup yields CDR1 SGHTA and CDR2 FQGNSA. The CDR3 consists of 13 residues. This CDR3 reads CASQVSSYNEQFF. CDR3 DNA: TGTGCCTCTCAGGTCAGCTCCTACAATGAGCAGTTCTTC.

The chain combines TRBV27 with TRBJ1-2; TRBD1 matches at 7 bases. Germline V lookup: CDR1 MNHEY, CDR2 SMNVEV (reference sequence). The junction had 6 bases not matched to a gene; V was cut back by 4 bases and J by 1 base. This CDR3 contains 15 residues. CDR3 amino acids: CASSSWTGNNYGYTF. The DNA of the CDR3 is TGTGCCAGCAGTTCGTGGACAGGAAATAACTATGGCTACACCTTC.

The chain combines TRBV11-2 with TRBJ1-2, with 10 bases fitting TRBD1. CDR3 length equals 17 residues. Germline loops: CDR1 SGHAT, CDR2 FQNNGV. V shed 6 bases and J 4 bases; nucleotides not matched to a gene: 14. Written as DNA, the CDR3 is TGTGCCAGCAGGACCTATAAGACAGGGGGCCGTACCTATGGCTACACCTTC. It yields the protein CASRTYKTGGRTYGYTF.

V and J are TRBV24-1 and TRBJ2-3, with 8 bases matching TRBD1. The junction had 5 bases not matched to a gene; V was cut back by 3 bases and J by 4 bases. The CDR3 runs 15 residues. The germline V gene encodes CDR1 KGHDR and CDR2 SFDVKD. The CDR3: CATSDPGGTADTQYF. DNA for the CDR3: TGTGCCACCAGTGATCCAGGGGGCACGGCAGATACGCAGTATTTT.

The rearrangement uses TRBV7-3 and TRBJ2-1, with unresolved D. The CDR3 consists of 13 residues. The V end lost 1 base, the J end lost 7 bases, and 8 bases lay between the germline ends. Germline lookup yields CDR1 SGHTA and CDR2 FQGTGA. The CDR3 nucleotides are TGTGCCAGCAGCTTAAACTCCCTAAATGAGCAGTTCTTC. Translation: CASSLNSLNEQFF.

This clone was detected only once. The chain employs TRBV19 and TRBJ1-5; 7 positions agree with TRBD1. The germline gives CDR1 LNHDA, CDR2 SQIVND (reference sequence). With 10 bases clipped from V and 0 bases from J, the junction kept 15 bases outside the gene matches. The CDR3 length is 17 residues. The CDR3 bases are TGTGCCACCCATCCGACAGGGACTAGCTATAGCAATCAGCCCCAGCATTTT. Protein sequence: CATHPTGTSYSNQPQHF.

This clone showed up just a few times. This rearrangement joins TRBV4-2 to TRBJ1-5; no clear D gene. Deletions cut 0 bases from V and 2 bases from J, with 14 bases between. Germline V gene sequence: CDR1 LGHNA, CDR2 YNFKEQ. CDR3 size: 17 residues. The DNA for the CDR3 is TGTGCCAGCAGCCAAGAGGTCCGGCCAGGTGGCAATCAGCCCCAGCATTTT. Translation gives CASSQEVRPGGNQPQHF.

The genes are TRBV9 and TRBJ2-2; D is unresolved. Germline lookup yields CDR1 SGDLS and CDR2 YYNGEE. V was cut by 0 bases and J by 2 bases, with 5 bases left in between. CDR3 length: 14 amino acids. The CDR3 DNA follows: TGTGCCAGCAGCGTAGGTCCAAACACCGGGGAGCTGTTTTTT. Encoded protein: CASSVGPNTGELFF.

The chain couples TRBV6-2 or TRBV6-3 to TRBJ2-2, with D hard to call. Germline values: CDR1 MNHEY, CDR2 SVGEGT. The V end lost 7 bases, the J end lost 4 bases, and 16 bases lay between the germline ends. The CDR3 sequence is 15 residues long. The CDR3: CASNPWTDGTGELFF. In nucleotides, the CDR3 is TGTGCCAGCAACCCATGGACGGATGGCACCGGGGAGCTGTTTTTT.

The gene calls are TRBV24-1 and TRBJ2-1; possible D gene TRBD2, 5 bases. Germline V gene sequence: CDR1 KGHDR, CDR2 SFDVKD. Deletions cut 0 bases from V and 4 bases from J, with 12 bases between. CDR3 size: 16 residues. The CDR3 DNA sequence: TGTGCCACCAGTGATTTGGGCCGAGGGCCTTACAATGAGCAGTTCTTC. Translating it yields CATSDLGRGPYNEQFF.

V is TRBV14 and J is TRBJ2-1, with D maybe TRBD2 (6 bases). CDR1 and CDR2 (germline): SGHDN, FVKESK. Trimming cost V 2 bases and J 5 bases, with 13 bases left between them. This CDR3 region has 15 residues. DNA of the CDR3: TGTGCCAGCAGCCAAATGCGGGGTTTAAACAATGAGCAGTTCTTC. This sequence encodes CASSQMRGLNNEQFF.

This chain links TRBV5-1 with TRBJ1-2, with 8 bases lining up with TRBD1. This CDR3 region has 13 residues. With V trimmed by 3 bases and J by 7 bases, 5 bases remained unmatched. The germline CDR1 and CDR2 sequences are SGHRS and YFSETQ. The CDR3 region is CASSYQGAVGYTF. The CDR3 bases are TGCGCCAGCAGCTATCAGGGGGCGGTTGGCTACACCTTC.

V usage is TRBV12-3 or TRBV12-4 and J usage is TRBJ2-1; unclear D gene. V was pared by 5 bases and J by 7 bases, with 9 bases between. This CDR3 is built from 12 residues. The CDR3 DNA reads as TGTGCCAGCAGTCGCCATAAAAATGAGCAGTTCTTC. This gives the protein CASSRHKNEQFF.

The DNA of the CDR3 is TGTGCCAGCAGGCCATACCCCCGAGACCGATTGAACACTGAAGCTTTCTTT. Translated, it gives CASRPYPRDRLNTEAFF. The gene calls are TRBV2 and TRBJ1-1; D not certain. The CDR3 spans 17 residues. Germline V gene sequence: CDR1 SNHLY, CDR2 FYNNEI. V was cut by 6 bases and J by 0 bases, with 20 bases left in between.

As concerns this clone: The junction differs from germline at one of its ends, possibly a read error. The rearrangement links TRBV19 to TRBJ1-1, with 8 bases fitting TRBD1. The CDR3 extends over 17 amino acids. Germline CDR1 and CDR2: LNHDA and SQIVND (reference sequence). The DNA of the CDR3 is TGTGCCAGTAGTATAGATCTGCAGGGGGCCCCTGGAACTGAGGCTTTCTTT. Amino acid sequence: CASSIDLQGAPGTEAFF.

The V and J genes are TRBV18 and TRBJ1-1; no clear D gene. Germline CDR1 reads KGHSH; CDR2 reads LQKENI. CDR3 size: 11 residues. V was clipped by 6 bases and J by 1 base, with 3 bases between them. CDR3 bases: TGTGCCAGCTCTCCGAACACTGAAGCTTTCTTT. This encodes CASSPNTEAFF.

This chain links TRBV19 with TRBJ2-5; tentative D call: TRBD2 (5 bases). Germline-derived CDR1 and CDR2 are LNHDA and SQIVND (reference sequence). This CDR3 is 13 amino acids long. Trimming took 3 bases from V and 5 from J, leaving 10 bases between them. CDR3: CASSIGDRETQYF. The DNA of the CDR3 is TGTGCCAGTAGTATCGGGGATCGGGAGACCCAGTACTTC.

The chain carries TRBV7-2 and TRBJ1-3; D unclear. V gave up 5 bases and J gave up 4 bases, with 12 bases separating them. The CDR3 covers 14 residues. The V gene's germline CDR1 is SGHTA and CDR2 FQGNSA. DNA for the CDR3: TGTGCCAGCAGCGAAGGCCCGGGGGGAAACACCATATATTTT. Translating it yields CASSEGPGGNTIYF. Drawing the rest from reference TRBV7-2 and TRBJ1-3, the complete variable domain is GAGVSQSPSNKVTEKGKDVELRCDPISGHTALYWYRQSLGQGLEFLIYFQGNSAPDKSGLPSDRFSAERTGGSVSTLTIQRTQQEDSAVYLCASSEGPGGNTIYFGEGSWLTVV.

This clone was seen a single time. The J gene is TRBJ2-2, the V gene TRBV7-3, with TRBD1 matching over 7 bases. The CDR3 consists of 16 residues. Germline CDR1 is SGHTA and CDR2 is FQGTGA. J gave up 2 bases and V 2 bases, and 5 bases lay outside the gene matches. DNA for the CDR3: TGTGCCAGCAGCTTATGGGGGACAGTAAACACCGGGGAGCTGTTTTTT. Translating gives CASSLWGTVNTGELFF.

V and J are TRBV7-9 and TRBJ2-2; 8 positions agree with TRBD1. The CDR3 is 15 amino acids. Per the germline V gene, CDR1 is SEHNR and CDR2 is FQNEAQ (reference sequence). V was clipped by 5 bases and J by 5 bases; unmatched bases: 7. CDR3 region: CASSQGQGETGELFF. CDR3 DNA: TGTGCCAGCAGCCAAGGACAGGGTGAAACCGGGGAGCTGTTTTTT.

In its sample, this clone was seen once. The chain is built from TRBV7-9 and TRBJ1-1; TRBD1 aligns across 7 bases. Trimming at V came to 5 bases and at J to 2 bases, leaving 5 bases not matched to a gene. CDR3 size: 14 residues. The germline V gene encodes CDR1 SEHNR and CDR2 FQNEAQ (reference sequence). The CDR3 sequence: CASSTGQTNTEAFF. CDR3 in DNA: TGTGCCAGCAGCACGGGACAGACAAACACTGAAGCTTTCTTT.

The gene calls are TRBV27 and TRBJ2-1, with 8 bases identical to TRBD2. In germline, CDR1 is MNHEY, CDR2 SMNVEV (reference sequence). This CDR3 spans 13 amino acids. V lost 2 bases and J lost 8; bases outside the gene matches: 2. DNA for the CDR3: TGTGCCAGCAGTTTAAGGACTAGCCATGAGCAGTTCTTC. This gives the protein CASSLRTSHEQFF.

The CDR3 DNA follows: TGCGCCAGCAGCCGGGAGGGCGCAACAGAGGGAGGCTACACCTTC. This translates into CASSREGATEGGYTF. The chain combines TRBV5-1 with TRBJ1-2, with D hard to call. Trimming stripped 4 bases from V and 8 bases from J, with 21 bases between. The V gene's germline CDR1 is SGHRS and CDR2 YFSETQ. This CDR3 spans 15 amino acids.

This clone was detected a few times. The rearrangement joins TRBV5-6 to TRBJ1-6; D perhaps matches TRBD1 (6 bases). Trimming stripped 4 bases from V and 7 bases from J, with 15 bases between. Germline V lookup: CDR1 SGHDT, CDR2 YYEEEE. The length of the CDR3 is 15 residues. CDR3 bases: TGTGCCAGCAGCCCCATGGCCCAGGGGAATTCACCCCTCCACTTT. It is translated as CASSPMAQGNSPLHF.

This chain uses TRBV4-2 with TRBJ2-7, with 14 bases matching TRBD2. The CDR3 is made up of 19 amino acids. CDR1 is LGHNA and CDR2 is YNFKEQ in the germline V gene. V trimming: 4 bases; J trimming: 4 bases; junction bases outside the gene matches: 15. The CDR3 protein is CASSPVGLAGGSRPYEQYF. The CDR3 DNA sequence: TGTGCCAGCAGCCCAGTAGGACTAGCGGGGGGTTCGAGGCCTTACGAGCAGTACTTC.

V is TRBV19 and J is TRBJ2-4, with D possibly TRBD2 on 6 matching bases. V lost 3 bases to trimming and J lost 11 bases, with 11 bases between them. The CDR3 totals 12 residues. The V gene's germline CDR1 is LNHDA and CDR2 SQIVND (reference sequence). CDR3 region: CASSIGGAFQYF. In nucleotides, the CDR3 is TGTGCCAGTAGTATCGGGGGAGCGTTTCAGTACTTC.

The chain couples TRBV6-5 to TRBJ1-4; 8 bases fit TRBD1. This CDR3 comprises 15 residues. Germline V gene lookup returns CDR1 MNHEY and CDR2 SVGAGI. V trimming: 7 bases; J trimming: 8 bases; junction bases outside the gene matches: 12. CDR3 residues: CASTNRQGLGEKLFF. CDR3 nucleotides: TGTGCCAGCACTAACCGACAGGGGCTGGGCGAAAAACTGTTTTTT.

The chain joins TRBV9 to TRBJ1-1; 9 nucleotides line up with TRBD1. The CDR3 totals 15 residues. After removal of 2 bases from V and 4 bases from J, the junction contained 6 bases not matched to a gene. Germline V gene data show CDR1 as SGDLS and CDR2 as YYNGEE. Written as DNA, the CDR3 is TGTGCCAGCAGCGTGGTTGGGACAGGGACCACTGAAGCTTTCTTT. This encodes CASSVVGTGTTEAFF.

The chain couples TRBV28 to TRBJ1-4, with TRBD1 identical over 7 bases. The trim removed 6 bases at V and 5 bases at J, leaving 9 bases unmatched. Germline V CDR1 and CDR2: MDHEN, SYDVKM. CDR3 length: 15 residues. The CDR3 region has the DNA TGTGCCAGCAGGCGCTACAGGGGTTCCAATGAAAAACTGTTTTTT. It specifies CASRRYRGSNEKLFF.

The CDR3 sequence is CASSPRTRRTEAFF. In DNA form, the CDR3 reads TGTGCCAGCAGTCCCCGGACCAGGCGGACTGAAGCTTTCTTT. The rearrangement uses TRBV28 and TRBJ1-1; D is uncertain. This CDR3 comprises 14 residues. Germline V gene data show CDR1 as MDHEN and CDR2 as SYDVKM. The ends were cut back, 5 bases at V and 5 bases at J, with 15 bases in the middle. The entire variable domain, with the rest obtained from reference TRBV28 and TRBJ1-1, is as follows: DVKVTQSSRYLVKRTGEKVFLECVQDMDHENMFWYRQDPGLGLRLIYFSYDVKMKEKGDIPEGYSVSREKKERFSLILESASTNQTSMYLCASSPRTRRTEAFFGQGTRLTVV.

This sequence joins TRBV7-2 and TRBJ2-7, with 8 bases matching TRBD1. CDR1 and CDR2 (germline): SGHTA, FQGNSA. The J segment lost 3 bases and the V segment lost 1 base, leaving 5 bases of the junction unmatched. The CDR3 runs to 15 residues. CDR3 in DNA: TGTGCCAGCAGCTTAGGGACAGGGATTTACTACGAGCAGTACTTC. Translating gives CASSLGTGIYYEQYF.